This T cell receptor beta chain was obtained from a study of graft-versus-host responses after intestinal transplantation. The wider study: For around 3 years after anti-thymocyte globulin induction, all recipients took tacrolimus and steroids.

Clones were sequenced by immunoSEQ multiplex PCR, and TCRdb holds only the in-frame ones, with some missing. Of over 80,000 clones detected, around 90% appear once; the ten largest clones hold roughly 0.39%. Study results and limitations: Early declines in HvG clones that occurred post-transplant were associated with peak circulating GvH clone levels. Analysis identified GvH clones in recipient marrow, with some appearing first in ileum or blood.

CDR3 length: 14 residues. Germline CDR1 reads SNHLY; CDR2 reads FYNNEI. After removal of 8 bases from V and 6 bases from J, the junction contained 7 bases not matched to a gene. To note about this clone: The antigen remains unidentified.

This sequence was found in a human donor who was the organ donor for an intestinal transplant. Here the sequenced sample was unstimulated CD8+ T cells sorted from spleen or lymph node cells, taken before transplant. The chain has TRBV2 and TRBJ2-2, with 9 bases aligning to TRBD1. The CDR3 DNA is TGTGCCAGCCTAGGGACAGGGAAAGCCGGGGAGCTGTTTTTT. Encoded protein: CASLGTGKAGELFF.